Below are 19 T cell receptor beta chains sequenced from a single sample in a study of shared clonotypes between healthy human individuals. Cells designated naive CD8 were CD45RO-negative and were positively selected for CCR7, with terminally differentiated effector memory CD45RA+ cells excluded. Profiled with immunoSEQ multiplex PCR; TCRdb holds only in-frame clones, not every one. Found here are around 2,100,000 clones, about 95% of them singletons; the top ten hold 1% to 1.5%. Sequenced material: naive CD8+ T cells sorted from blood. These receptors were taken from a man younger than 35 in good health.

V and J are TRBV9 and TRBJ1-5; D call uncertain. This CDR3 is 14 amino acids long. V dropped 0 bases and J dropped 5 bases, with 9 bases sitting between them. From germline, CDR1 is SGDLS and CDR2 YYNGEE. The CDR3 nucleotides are TGTGCCAGCAGCGTAGGGGGTCAGGATCAGCCCCAGCATTTT. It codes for CASSVGGQDQPQHF.

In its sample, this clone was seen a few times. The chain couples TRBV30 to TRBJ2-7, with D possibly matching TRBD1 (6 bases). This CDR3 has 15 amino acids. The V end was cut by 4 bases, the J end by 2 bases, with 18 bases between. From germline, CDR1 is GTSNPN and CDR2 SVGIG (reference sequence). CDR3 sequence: CAWTTEQGPTYEQYF. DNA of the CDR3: TGTGCCTGGACAACCGAACAGGGACCGACCTACGAGCAGTACTTC. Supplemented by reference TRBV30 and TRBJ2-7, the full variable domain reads SQTIHQWPATLVQPVGSPLSLECTVEGTSNPNLYWYRQAAGRGLQLLFYSVGIGQISSEVPQNLSASRPQDRQFILSSKKLLLSDSGFYLCAWTTEQGPTYEQYFGPGTRLTVT.

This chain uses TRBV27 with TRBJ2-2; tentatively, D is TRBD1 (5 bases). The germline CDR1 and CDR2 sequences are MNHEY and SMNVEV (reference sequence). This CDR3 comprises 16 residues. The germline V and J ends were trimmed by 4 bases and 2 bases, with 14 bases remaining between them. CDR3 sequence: CASSYQQVTNTGELFF. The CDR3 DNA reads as TGTGCCAGCAGTTACCAACAGGTGACAAACACCGGGGAGCTGTTTTTT.

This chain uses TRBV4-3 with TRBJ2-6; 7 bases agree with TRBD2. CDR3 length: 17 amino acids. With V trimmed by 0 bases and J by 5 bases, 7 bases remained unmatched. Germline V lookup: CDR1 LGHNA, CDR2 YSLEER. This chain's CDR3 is CASSQDFGGTWANVLTF. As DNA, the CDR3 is TGCGCCAGCAGCCAAGATTTCGGGGGGACCTGGGCCAACGTCCTGACTTTC.

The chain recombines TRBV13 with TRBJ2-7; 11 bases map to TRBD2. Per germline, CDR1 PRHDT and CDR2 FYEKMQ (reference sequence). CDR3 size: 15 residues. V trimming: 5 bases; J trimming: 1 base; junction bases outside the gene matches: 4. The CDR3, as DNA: TGTGCCAGCAGCGTCAGACTAGCGGGATCCTACGAGCAGTACTTC. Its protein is CASSVRLAGSYEQYF.

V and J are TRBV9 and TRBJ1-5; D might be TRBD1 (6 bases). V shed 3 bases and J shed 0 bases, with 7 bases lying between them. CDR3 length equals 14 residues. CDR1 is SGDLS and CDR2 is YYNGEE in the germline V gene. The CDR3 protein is CASSATGSNQPQHF. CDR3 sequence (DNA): TGTGCCAGCAGCGCGACAGGTAGCAATCAGCCCCAGCATTTT.

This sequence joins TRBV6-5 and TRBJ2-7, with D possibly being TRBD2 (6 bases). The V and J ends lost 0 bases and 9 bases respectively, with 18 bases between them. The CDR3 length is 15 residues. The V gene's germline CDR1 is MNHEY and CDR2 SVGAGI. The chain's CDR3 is CASSYSIGREARQYF. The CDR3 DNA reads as TGTGCCAGCAGTTACTCGATCGGCAGGGAGGCAAGGCAGTACTTC.

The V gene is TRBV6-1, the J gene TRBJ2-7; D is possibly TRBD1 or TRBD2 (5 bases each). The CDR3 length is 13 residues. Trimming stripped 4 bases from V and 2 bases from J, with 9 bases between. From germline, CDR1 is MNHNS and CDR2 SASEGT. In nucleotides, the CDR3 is TGTGCCAGCAGTGTGGGACCAGCCTACGAGCAGTACTTC. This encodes CASSVGPAYEQYF.

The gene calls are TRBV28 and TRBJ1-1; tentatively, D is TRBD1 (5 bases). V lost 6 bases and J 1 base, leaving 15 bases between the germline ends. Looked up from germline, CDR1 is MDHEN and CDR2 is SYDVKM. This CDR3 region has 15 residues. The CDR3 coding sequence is TGTGCCAGCAGAACTTATTCAGGACAGAACACTGAAGCTTTCTTT. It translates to CASRTYSGQNTEAFF.

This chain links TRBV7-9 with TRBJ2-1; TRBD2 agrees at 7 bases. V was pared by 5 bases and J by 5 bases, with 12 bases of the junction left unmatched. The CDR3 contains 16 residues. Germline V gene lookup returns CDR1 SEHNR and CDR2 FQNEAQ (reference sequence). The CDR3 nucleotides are TGTGCCAGCAGCACCAGCGGTAGCGGGCGAGACAATGAGCAGTTCTTC. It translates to CASSTSGSGRDNEQFF.

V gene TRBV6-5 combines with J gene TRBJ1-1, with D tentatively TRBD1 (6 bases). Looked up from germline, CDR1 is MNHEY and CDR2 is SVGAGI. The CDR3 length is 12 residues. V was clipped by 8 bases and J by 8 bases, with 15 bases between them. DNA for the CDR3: TGTGCCAGCCCGGGGGGGCGGACAGAAGCTTTCTTT. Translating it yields CASPGGRTEAFF.

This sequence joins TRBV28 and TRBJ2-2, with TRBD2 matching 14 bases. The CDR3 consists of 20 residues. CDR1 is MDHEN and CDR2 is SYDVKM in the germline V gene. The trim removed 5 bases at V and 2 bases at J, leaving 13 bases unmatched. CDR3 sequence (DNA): TGTGCCAGCAGTCCAATTTTATTGGGGACTAGCGGGGGAAACACCGGGGAGCTGTTTTTT. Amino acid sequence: CASSPILLGTSGGNTGELFF.

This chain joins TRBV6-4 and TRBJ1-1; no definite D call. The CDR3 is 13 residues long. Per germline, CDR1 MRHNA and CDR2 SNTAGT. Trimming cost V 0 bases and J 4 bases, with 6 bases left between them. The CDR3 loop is CASSDSLGTEAFF. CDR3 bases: TGTGCCAGCAGTGACTCTTTGGGCACTGAAGCTTTCTTT.

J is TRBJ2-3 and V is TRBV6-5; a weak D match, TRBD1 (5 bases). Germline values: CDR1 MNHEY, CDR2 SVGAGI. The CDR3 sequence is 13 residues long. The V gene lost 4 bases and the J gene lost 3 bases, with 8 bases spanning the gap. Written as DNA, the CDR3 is TGTGCCAGCAGTTCTACAGGAACAGATACGCAGTATTTT. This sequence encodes CASSSTGTDTQYF.

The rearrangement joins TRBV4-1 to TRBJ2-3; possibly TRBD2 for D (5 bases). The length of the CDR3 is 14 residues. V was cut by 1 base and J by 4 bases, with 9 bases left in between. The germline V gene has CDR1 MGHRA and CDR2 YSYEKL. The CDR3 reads CASSQGAGADTQYF. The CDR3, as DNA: TGCGCCAGCAGCCAAGGGGCGGGTGCAGATACGCAGTATTTT.

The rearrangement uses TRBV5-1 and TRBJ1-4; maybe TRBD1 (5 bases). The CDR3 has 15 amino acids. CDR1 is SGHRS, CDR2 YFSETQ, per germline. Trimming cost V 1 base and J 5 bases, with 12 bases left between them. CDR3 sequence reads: CASSLSGPRNEKLFF. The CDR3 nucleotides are TGCGCCAGCAGCTTGTCGGGACCGAGAAATGAAAAACTGTTTTTT.

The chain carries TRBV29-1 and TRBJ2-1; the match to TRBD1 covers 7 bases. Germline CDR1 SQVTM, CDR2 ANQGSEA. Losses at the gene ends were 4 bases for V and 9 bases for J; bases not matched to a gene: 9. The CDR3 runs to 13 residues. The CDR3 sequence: CSVVGGRIGEQFF. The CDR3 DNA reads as TGCAGCGTTGTAGGGGGCCGAATCGGTGAGCAGTTCTTC.

DNA of the CDR3: TGTGCCAGCAGCTTAGTATCGAGCGGAAAAGAGACCCAGTACTTC. This translates into CASSLVSSGKETQYF. The rearrangement links TRBV7-9 to TRBJ2-5; possibly TRBD2 for D (5 bases). CDR3 size: 15 residues. Trimming stripped 1 base from V and 3 bases from J, with 12 bases between. Germline CDR1 and CDR2: SEHNR and FQNEAQ (reference sequence).

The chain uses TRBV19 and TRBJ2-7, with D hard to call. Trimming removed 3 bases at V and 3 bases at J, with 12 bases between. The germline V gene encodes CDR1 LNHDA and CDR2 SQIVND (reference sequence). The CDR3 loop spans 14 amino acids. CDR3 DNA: TGTGCCAGTAGTATTAATGAGGCCGACTACGAGCAGTACTTC. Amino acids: CASSINEADYEQYF.